These T cell receptor beta chains were read from a single sample in a study of human T cells and chemical hapten exposure. TCRdb reprocessed the RACE reads with MiXCR, giving one entry per CDR3 protein. The sample gives tens of thousands of distinct CDR3 sequences, 9.9% of which show up once; roughly 15% is in the top ten. Sequenced here: whole blood, sampled in connection with sensitization to the hapten diphenylcyclopropenone (DPC). Source of these receptors: a middle-aged woman with alopecia areata. Some clones in this sample may be carry-over from other donors' samples. CDR3s leave out the opening cysteine and the closing phenylalanine or tryptophan. The size of a clone is reported for some rows only, either as once, few or many, or as a class for expanded clones.

j_call clone_size v_call cdr3_aa
TRBJ1-6 medium-sized TRBV5-5 ASGTQAGSQTYNSPLH
TRBJ1-1 few TRBV9 ASSVAMNTEAF
TRBJ1-2 many TRBV7-9 ASSASNYGYT
TRBJ1-6 many TRBV20-1 SARPGTGGPNSPLH
TRBJ1-1 NA TRBV6-2/TRBV6-3 ASSPDRGTEAF
TRBJ1-4 many TRBV5-6 ASSPRPNEKLF
TRBJ2-2 few TRBV19 ASSILGLAENTGELF
TRBJ1-5 NA TRBV10-3 AISSTGVDQPQH
TRBJ2-1 many TRBV29-1 SVSDSLAGAWSEQF
TRBJ2-7 many TRBV7-9 ASSLSWDINYEQY
TRBJ1-5 many TRBV12-3/TRBV12-4 ASSLLVGRGGQPQH
TRBJ1-4 many TRBV4-1 ASSQGGGFNEKLF
TRBJ1-1 few TRBV5-1 ASSALRQNTEAF
TRBJ2-5 few TRBV12-5 ASGLYETQY
TRBJ2-3 few TRBV7-2 ASSPFKDTQY
TRBJ2-1 many TRBV11-2 ASSLYPFDTGGYNEQF
TRBJ2-5 NA TRBV7-8 ASSSDRGREETQY
TRBJ2-3 NA TRBV6-2/TRBV6-3 ASSYRDRIATQY
TRBJ2-2 many TRBV25-1 ASRGTSGATGELF
TRBJ2-3 NA TRBV24-1 ATSDSGTGYLDTQY
TRBJ2-7 NA TRBV4-3 ASSPQLAGGLDEQY
TRBJ2-4 many TRBV18 ASSPTDRVKNIQY
TRBJ2-5 many TRBV6-2/TRBV6-3 ASSGQELGTQY
TRBJ2-7 few TRBV5-1 ASSSLETNTYEQY
TRBJ1-3 NA TRBV25-1 ASSATVSGNTIY
TRBJ2-7 NA TRBV14 ASSRATPYEQY
TRBJ2-1 few TRBV20-1 SALRGNEQF